The T cell receptor beta chain under discussion was sequenced for a study of OX40 agonist ivuxolimab in advanced cancers. On the study more broadly: The study treated patients with ivuxolimab, an agonistic anti-OX40 (CD134) antibody. The mean age was roughly 60 years, ranging from 23 to 79, with under 90% of participants male.

In the case of this clone: Its antigen remains unknown.

Study observations and caveats: Researchers report that CD8+ T cells had, on average, more expanded clones than CD4+.

Assay used: immunoSEQ multiplex PCR; TCRdb lists only in-frame clones, some missing. The sample records 73,000 or so clones, roughly 90% being singletons. Germline CDR1 is MGHRA and CDR2 is YSYEKL. This CDR3 region has 16 residues. V was cut by 0 bases and J by 1 base, with 12 bases left in between. The V and J genes are TRBV4-1 and TRBJ1-1; no clear D gene. The source of this sequence is an adult with an advanced solid tumor such as melanoma, head and neck, liver or kidney cancer. Source: CD4+ or CD8+ T cells sorted from blood, taken in a trial of the OX40 agonist ivuxolimab. The CDR3 here is CASSQEVARQNTEAFF. CDR3 sequence (DNA): TGCGCCAGCAGCCAAGAAGTGGCAAGGCAGAACACTGAAGCTTTCTTT.